The text below deals with one TCR beta chain. Its target antigen remains unknown. Per-base quality was not reported, and no clone a single base away is much larger than it. The sample's treatment or condition label, decoded: roughly 11-day PBMC culture with coronavirus spike peptide pools or control peptides (ViraFEST assay). To expand antigen-specific T cells with peptide pools and then pick out the expanded clonotypes through TCR sequencing, the study relied on the ViraFEST assay. Positive SARS-CoV-2 PCR tests in the convalescent patients dated from March to December 2020, before Alpha, Beta and Delta variants emerged in the United States. More than 1.5 million PBMCs per well were cultured in IMDM with approximately 5% human AB serum and roughly 9.3 IU/ml IL-2, plus 10 ug/ml peptide pools. Half of the culture medium was replaced with fresh IL-2-containing medium on days 3 and 7. CD4+ T cells were isolated after around 11 days of culture through negative selection using the EasySep CD4+ T cell isolation kit. Ficoll-Paque Plus gradient centrifugation was used to isolate PBMCs from whole blood, and the isolated PBMCs were then either used fresh or cryopreserved at -140C. Triplicate wells were generally used for each culture condition.

This sample was included in a study of vaccination and CD4 T cells after COVID-19 (dated by TCRdb to between 2021 and 2024). The study in broad terms: Every convalescent patient had a positive nasal swab PCR test for SARS-CoV-2, with mild disease in roughly ten patients and severe disease in one. The convalescent cohort included six males and four females, with two Hispanic individuals, seven Caucasians, two Asians and one multiracial person. Each participant got two doses of either the Pfizer-BioNTech BNT162b2 vaccine (n=8) or the Moderna mRNA-1273 vaccine (n=2). Post-COVID blood samples were collected from convalescent patients a median of approximately 100 days after diagnosis, with a range of roughly 35 to 161 days. Post-vaccine blood samples were taken a median of roughly 72 days after the second vaccine dose, with a range of roughly 13 to 250 days. Culture stimuli were overlapping spike peptide pools from SARS-CoV-2 and from the common cold coronaviruses HCoV-NL63, HCoV-OC43 and HCoV-229E. In control cultures, a CEFX viral epitope pool was used as positive control, an HIV-1 Nef peptide pool was used as negative control, or no peptide was added. In approximately ten COVID-19 convalescent patients and 4 infection-naive healthy vaccine recipients, the spike-specific CD4+ TCR repertoire before mRNA vaccination was compared with the repertoire after mRNA vaccination.

Libraries were made using PCR. At the Johns Hopkins FTIC core, DNA from the cultured CD4+ T cells underwent TCR sequencing with the Oncomine TCR Beta short-read assay. The QIAamp micro DNA kit was used to extract genomic DNA from the cultured CD4+ T cells. Oncomine TCR Beta libraries made from cultured CD4+ T cells were pooled using unique dual indexes and sequenced on an Illumina iSeq 100. The authors processed their data as follows. Non-productive sequences were filtered out, and CDR3s that did not start with C, did not end with F or W, or were shorter than 7 amino acids were discarded. The MANAFEST web application was used to identify antigen-specific clonotypes by comparing peptide-stimulated wells against reference wells and other culture wells. To be called positive, a clone needed an FDR below 0.05, an odds ratio above 5, and a productive frequency above 0.1% in at least two of three replicate wells. A clonotype was classed as cross-reactive if the clonotype showed significant expansion both in SARS-CoV-2 spike wells and in at least one common cold coronavirus spike condition. CDR3 homology was assessed with Levenshtein distances (stringdist) and unrooted phylogenetic trees (ape) in R version 3.6.1. The public sequencing data were trimmed at Q25 with fastp and processed into clonotypes with MiXCR by TCRdb, which kept only in-frame beta chains. Every distinct CDR3 protein forms one entry, paired with its most common genes and DNA. V and J calls and clone size were set by TCRdb, not the authors. The table for this sample lists about 11,000 distinct CDR3 sequences; approximately 53% of them were counted only once. The ten largest make up over 10% of the sample.

What the work shows at the level of the full study, not this receptor alone: Relatively few convalescent patients were included in the study, and early timepoints after natural infection were not analyzed. An increase in the median number of SARS-CoV-2-reactive clonotypes from 20 to 25 after infection to some 38 after vaccination was observed, but the change was not found to be significant. Among the post-vaccine SARS-CoV-2-reactive clones in convalescent patients, a median around 90% showed up only after vaccination, which suggests vaccine-specific priming. Nearly all vaccine-specific clones in convalescent patients (304 of 307) were mono-reactive for SARS-CoV-2 spike rather than cross-reactive with common cold coronaviruses.

The TCR comes from a human donor who had recovered from COVID-19. Sequenced: CD4+ T cells from blood, cultured in vitro.

The CDR3 reads CASSEGGNPWQPQHF. Here is the DNA: TGTGCCAGCAGTGAAGGTGGCAACCCCTGGCAGCCCCAGCATTTT. Recombination linked TRBV2 to TRBJ1-5; no D gene can be assigned with confidence. CDR1 SNHLY and CDR2 FYNNEI are derived from the germline V gene. V lost 1 base and J lost 7 bases; the stretch between them is 14 bases long. The CDR3, from cysteine to phenylalanine, totals 15 residues. Only the CDR3 region is kept as DNA, spanning 45 bases read in frame from base 1.